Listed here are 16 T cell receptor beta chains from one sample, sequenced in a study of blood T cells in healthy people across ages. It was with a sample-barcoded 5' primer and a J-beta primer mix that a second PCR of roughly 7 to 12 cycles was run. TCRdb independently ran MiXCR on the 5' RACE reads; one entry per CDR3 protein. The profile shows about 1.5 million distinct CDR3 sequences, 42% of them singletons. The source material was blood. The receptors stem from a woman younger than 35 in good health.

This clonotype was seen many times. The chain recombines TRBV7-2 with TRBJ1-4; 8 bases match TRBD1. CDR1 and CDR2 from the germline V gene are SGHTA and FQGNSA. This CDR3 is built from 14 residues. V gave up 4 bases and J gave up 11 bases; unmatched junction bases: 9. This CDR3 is CASSYRDRSPKLFF. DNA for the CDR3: TGTGCCAGCAGCTACCGGGACAGGAGCCCGAAACTGTTTTTT.

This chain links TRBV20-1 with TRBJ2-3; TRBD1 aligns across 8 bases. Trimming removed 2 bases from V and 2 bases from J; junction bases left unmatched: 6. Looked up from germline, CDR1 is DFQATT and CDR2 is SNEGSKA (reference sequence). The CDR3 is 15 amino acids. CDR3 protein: CSARHRTGPTDTQYF. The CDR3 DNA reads TGCAGTGCTAGACATCGGACAGGGCCCACAGATACGCAGTATTTT.

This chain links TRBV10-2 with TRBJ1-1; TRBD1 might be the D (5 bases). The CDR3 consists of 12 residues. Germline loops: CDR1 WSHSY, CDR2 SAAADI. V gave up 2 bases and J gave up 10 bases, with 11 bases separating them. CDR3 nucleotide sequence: TGCGCCAGCAGTGAGGAGGGGAAACGAGCTTTCTTT. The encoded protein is CASSEEGKRAFF.

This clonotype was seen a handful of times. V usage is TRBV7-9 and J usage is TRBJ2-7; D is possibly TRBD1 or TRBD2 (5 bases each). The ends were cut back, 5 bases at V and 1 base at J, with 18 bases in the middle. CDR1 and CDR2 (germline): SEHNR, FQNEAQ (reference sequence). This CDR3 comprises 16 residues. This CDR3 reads CASSPSGAGLSYEQYF. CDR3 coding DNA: TGTGCCAGCAGCCCCTCCGGGGCAGGCTTATCCTACGAGCAGTACTTC.

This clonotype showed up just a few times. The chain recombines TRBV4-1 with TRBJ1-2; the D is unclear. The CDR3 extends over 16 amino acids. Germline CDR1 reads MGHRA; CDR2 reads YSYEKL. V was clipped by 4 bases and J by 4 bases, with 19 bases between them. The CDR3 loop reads CASSRNGLGGTYGYTF. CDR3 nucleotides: TGCGCCAGCAGCCGGAACGGACTGGGTGGTACCTATGGCTACACCTTC.

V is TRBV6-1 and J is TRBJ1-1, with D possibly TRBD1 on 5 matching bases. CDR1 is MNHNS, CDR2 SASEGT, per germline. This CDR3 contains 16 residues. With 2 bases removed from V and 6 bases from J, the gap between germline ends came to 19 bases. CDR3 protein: CASSEWPGRTLSEAFF. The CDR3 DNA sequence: TGTGCCAGCAGTGAATGGCCGGGACGGACCTTGTCTGAAGCTTTCTTT.

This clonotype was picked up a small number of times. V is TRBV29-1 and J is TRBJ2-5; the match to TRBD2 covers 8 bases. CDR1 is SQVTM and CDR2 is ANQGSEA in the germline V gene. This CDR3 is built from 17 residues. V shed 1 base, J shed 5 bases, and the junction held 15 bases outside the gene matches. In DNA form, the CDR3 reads TGCAGCGTTGAAGGTCGGGGGGGGACCCTTGTCGCGGAGACCCAGTACTTC. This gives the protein CSVEGRGGTLVAETQYF.

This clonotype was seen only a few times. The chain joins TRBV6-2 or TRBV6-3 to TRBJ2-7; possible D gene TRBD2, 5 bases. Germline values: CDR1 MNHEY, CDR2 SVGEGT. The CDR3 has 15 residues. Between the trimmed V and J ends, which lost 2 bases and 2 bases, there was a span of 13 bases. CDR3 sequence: CASSYRASYTYEQYF. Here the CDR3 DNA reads TGTGCCAGCAGTTACAGGGCTAGCTACACCTACGAGCAGTACTTC.

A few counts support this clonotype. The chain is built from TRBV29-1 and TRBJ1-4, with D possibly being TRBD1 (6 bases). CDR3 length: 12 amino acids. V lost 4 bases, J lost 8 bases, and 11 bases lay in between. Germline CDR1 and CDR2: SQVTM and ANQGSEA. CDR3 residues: CSVVQGSEKLFF. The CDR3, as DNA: TGCAGCGTTGTTCAGGGGAGCGAAAAACTGTTTTTT.

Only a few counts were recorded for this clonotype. The chain's CDR3 is CASSIPGLAGGYEQYF. CDR3 bases: TGTGCCAGTAGTATTCCGGGACTAGCGGGAGGCTACGAGCAGTACTTC. The rearrangement links TRBV19 to TRBJ2-7; 15 positions match TRBD2. The CDR3 loop spans 16 amino acids. The V and J ends lost 3 bases and 3 bases, in that order; junction bases with no gene match: 3. Germline V gene data show CDR1 as LNHDA and CDR2 as SQIVND (reference sequence).

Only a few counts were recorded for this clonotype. The CDR3 DNA follows: TGCGCCAGCAAACGGCTAGCGGGGGGAGGGTGGGGGAATGAGCAGTTCTTC. It is translated as CASKRLAGGGWGNEQFF. The gene calls are TRBV4-1 and TRBJ2-1; 11 bases align to TRBD2. The CDR3 loop spans 17 amino acids. Trimming at V came to 7 bases and at J to 7 bases, leaving 15 bases not matched to a gene. Germline values: CDR1 MGHRA, CDR2 YSYEKL.

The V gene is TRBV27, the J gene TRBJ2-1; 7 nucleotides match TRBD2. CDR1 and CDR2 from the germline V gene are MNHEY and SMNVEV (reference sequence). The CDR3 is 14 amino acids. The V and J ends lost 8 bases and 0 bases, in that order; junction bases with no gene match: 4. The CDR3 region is CASARGSSYNEQFF. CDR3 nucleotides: TGTGCCAGCGCGCGCGGGAGCTCCTACAATGAGCAGTTCTTC.

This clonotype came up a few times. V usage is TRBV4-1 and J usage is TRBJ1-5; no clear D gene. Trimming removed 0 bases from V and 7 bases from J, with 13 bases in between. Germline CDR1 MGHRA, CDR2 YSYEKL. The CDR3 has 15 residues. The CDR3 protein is CASSQDVKSVQPQHF. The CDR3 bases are TGCGCCAGCAGCCAAGATGTTAAGTCGGTCCAGCCCCAGCATTTT.

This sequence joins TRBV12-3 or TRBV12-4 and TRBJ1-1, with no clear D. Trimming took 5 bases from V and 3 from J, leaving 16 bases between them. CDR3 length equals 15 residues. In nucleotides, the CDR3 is TGTGCCAGCAGTAAGGTCCAGCTGAGGTACACTGAAGCTTTCTTT. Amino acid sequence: CASSKVQLRYTEAFF.

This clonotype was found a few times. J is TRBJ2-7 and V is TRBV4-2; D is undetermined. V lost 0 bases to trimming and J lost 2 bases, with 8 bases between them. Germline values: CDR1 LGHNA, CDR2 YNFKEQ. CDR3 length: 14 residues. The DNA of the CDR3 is TGTGCCAGCAGCCAAGAGGCGACGACCTACGAGCAGTACTTC. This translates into CASSQEATTYEQYF.

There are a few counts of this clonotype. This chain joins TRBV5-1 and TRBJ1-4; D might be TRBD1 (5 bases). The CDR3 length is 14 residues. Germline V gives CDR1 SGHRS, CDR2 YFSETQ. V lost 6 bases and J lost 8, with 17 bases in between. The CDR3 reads CASNRDGGREKLFF. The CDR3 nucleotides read TGCGCCAGCAACCGGGACGGCGGAAGGGAAAAACTGTTTTTT.